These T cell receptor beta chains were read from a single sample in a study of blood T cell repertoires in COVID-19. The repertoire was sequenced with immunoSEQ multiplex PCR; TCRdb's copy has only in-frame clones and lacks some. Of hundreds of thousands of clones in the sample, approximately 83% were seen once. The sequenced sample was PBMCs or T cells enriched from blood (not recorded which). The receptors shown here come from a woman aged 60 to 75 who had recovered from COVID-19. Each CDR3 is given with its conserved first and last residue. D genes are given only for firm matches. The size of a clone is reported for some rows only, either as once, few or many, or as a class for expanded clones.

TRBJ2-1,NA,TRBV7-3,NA,TGTGCCAGCAGCTTTACCGCGGTGAATGAGCAGTTCTTC,CASSFTAVNEQFF
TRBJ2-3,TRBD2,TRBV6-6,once,TGTGCCAGCAGCCGAGGGAGGGGCATATACGGGGAGGTCCCAGATACGCAGTATTTT,CASSRGRGIYGEVPDTQYF
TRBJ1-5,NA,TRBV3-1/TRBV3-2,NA,TGTGCCAGCAGCCAAGGTAGCAGGGTGGGTTCTCAGCCCCAGCATTTT,CASSQGSRVGSQPQHF
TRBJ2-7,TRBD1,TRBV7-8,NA,TGTGCCAGCAGCTTAGGGCTACAGGGGGCCCACGAGCAGTACTTC,CASSLGLQGAHEQYF
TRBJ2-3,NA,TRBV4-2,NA,TGTGCCAGCAGCCAGGAACTTTTCCGCGGATTCGCAGATACGCAGTATTTT,CASSQELFRGFADTQYF
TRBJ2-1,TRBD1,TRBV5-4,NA,TGTGCCAGCAGCTTGGGACAGGGCTCCTACAATGAGCAGTTCTTC,CASSLGQGSYNEQFF
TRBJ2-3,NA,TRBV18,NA,TGTGCCAGCTCACCAGTGGGGGCTCTCCGCACAGATACGCAGTATTTT,CASSPVGALRTDTQYF
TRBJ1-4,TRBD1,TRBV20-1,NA,TGCAGTGCTAGTCGACAGGGGAGGACTAATGAAAAACTGTTTTTT,CSASRQGRTNEKLFF
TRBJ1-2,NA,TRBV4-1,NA,TGCGCCAGCAGCAAAGTCCAGGAAGGAAGCTATGGCTACACCTTC,CASSKVQEGSYGYTF
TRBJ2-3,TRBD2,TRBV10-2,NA,TGCGCCAGCAGTGGGACTAGCGGTAGCACCTCTAGCACAGATACGCAGTATTTT,CASSGTSGSTSSTDTQYF
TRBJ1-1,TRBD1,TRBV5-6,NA,TGTGCCAGCAGCCGCCCGACAGGGACGGGAACTGAAGCTTTCTTT,CASSRPTGTGTEAFF
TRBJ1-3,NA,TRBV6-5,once,TGTGCCAGCGCACGGAGCTCTGGAAACACCATATATTTT,CASARSSGNTIYF
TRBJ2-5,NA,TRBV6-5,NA,TGTGCCAGCAGTTACCTCGGAGAAGAGACCCAGTACTTC,CASSYLGEETQYF
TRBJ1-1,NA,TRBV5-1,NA,TGCGCCAGCAGCTGGGACATGAACACTGAAGCTTTCTTT,CASSWDMNTEAFF
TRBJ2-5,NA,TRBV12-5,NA,TGTGCTAGTGGGCCCCCCGGACTTACAGAGACCCAGTACTTC,CASGPPGLTETQYF
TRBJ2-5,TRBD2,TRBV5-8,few,TGTGCCAGCGCCGAAGTCGCTAGCGGAGAGACCCAGTACTTC,CASAEVASGETQYF
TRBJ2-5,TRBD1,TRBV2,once,TGTGCCAGCACTCCACAGGGGGCTAGAGAGACCCAGTACTTC,CASTPQGARETQYF
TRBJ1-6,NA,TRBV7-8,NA,TGTGCCAGCAGCTTAGATCCGGGGGGGTATAATTCACCCCTCCACTTT,CASSLDPGGYNSPLHF
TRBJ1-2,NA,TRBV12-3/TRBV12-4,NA,TGTGCCAGCAGCCTCGGGGGACTTGGCTACACCTTC,CASSLGGLGYTF
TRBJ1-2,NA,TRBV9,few,TGTGCCAGCAGCGTAGGATCCACAGTCTATGGCTACACCTTC,CASSVGSTVYGYTF
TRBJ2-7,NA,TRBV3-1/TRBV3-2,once,TGTGCCAGCAGCCAATACGAGGAGCAGTACTTC,CASSQYEEQYF
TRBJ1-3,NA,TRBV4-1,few,TGCGCCAGCAGCCAAGGCTATGGAAACACCATATATTTT,CASSQGYGNTIYF
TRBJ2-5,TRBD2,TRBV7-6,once,TGTGCCAGCAGCTCACGACTAGCGGGGGGGCGGGAGACCCAGTACTTC,CASSSRLAGGRETQYF
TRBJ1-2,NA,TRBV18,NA,TGTGCCAGCTCACCGAGCCCCGAGAGTAACTATGGCTACACCTTC,CASSPSPESNYGYTF
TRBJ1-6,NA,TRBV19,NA,TGTGCCAGTAGTTTTTACCTACGGGGACTTGAGAATTCACCCCTCCACTTT,CASSFYLRGLENSPLHF
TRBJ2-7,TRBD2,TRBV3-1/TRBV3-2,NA,TGTGCCAGCAGCCAAGCCGCTAGCGGGAACGAGCAGTACTTC,CASSQAASGNEQYF
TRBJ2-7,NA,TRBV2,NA,TGTGCCAGCAGGTTTGAGGCAGGACAAGCGCAGTACTTC,CASRFEAGQAQYF
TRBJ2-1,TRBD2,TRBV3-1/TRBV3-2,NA,TGTGCCAGCAGCCTTACTAGCGGACCAGGGAATGAGCAGTTCTTC,CASSLTSGPGNEQFF
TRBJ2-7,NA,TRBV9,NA,TGTGCCAGCAGCTTCCGGGACACAGCCTACGAGCAGTACTTC,CASSFRDTAYEQYF
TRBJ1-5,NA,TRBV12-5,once,TGTGCTAGTGGCCTGAGCCAGCCCCAGCATTTT,CASGLSQPQHF
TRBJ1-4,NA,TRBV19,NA,TGTGCCAGTACCCCCCGCCGAGCAACTAATGAAAAACTGTTTTTT,CASTPRRATNEKLFF
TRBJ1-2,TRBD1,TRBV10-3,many,TGTGCCATCAGCGTGGACAGGGTCGGTGGCTACACCTTC,CAISVDRVGGYTF
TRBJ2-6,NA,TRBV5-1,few,TGCGCCAGCAGCTTAGACAACTCTGGGGCCAACGTCCTGACTTTC,CASSLDNSGANVLTF
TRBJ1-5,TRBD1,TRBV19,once,TGTGCCAGTAGACCGGACAGGGCGGATCAGCCCCAGCATTTT,CASRPDRADQPQHF
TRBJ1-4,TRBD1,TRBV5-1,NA,TGCGCCAGCAGCTGGGCCGGGACAGCTAATGAAAAACTGTTTTTT,CASSWAGTANEKLFF
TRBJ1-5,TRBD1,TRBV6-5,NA,TGTGCCAGCAGTTCGGGGACAGGGGGCGATCAGCCCCAGCATTTT,CASSSGTGGDQPQHF
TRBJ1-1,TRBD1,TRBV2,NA,TGTGCCCTACAGGGGCGGATGGATGAAGCTTTCTTT,CALQGRMDEAFF
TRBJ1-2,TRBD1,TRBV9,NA,TGTGCCAGCAGCGGTTCCGGGACAGGGGGGCATGGCTACACCTTC,CASSGSGTGGHGYTF
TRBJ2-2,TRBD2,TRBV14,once,TGTGCCAGCAGCCTCGACCCCCCCCTAGCGGGAGGTCACACCGGGGAGCTGTTTTTT,CASSLDPPLAGGHTGELFF
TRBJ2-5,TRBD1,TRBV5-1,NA,TGCGCCAGCAGCTTGGATCTTACCGGGACAGGGGAAGAGACCCAGTACTTC,CASSLDLTGTGEETQYF
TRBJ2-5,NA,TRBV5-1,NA,TGCGCCAGCAGCTTGGGAGGGGCTACAGGGTCAGAGACCCAGTACTTC,CASSLGGATGSETQYF